Listed below are T cell receptor beta chains from one sample, sequenced in a study of CD8 T cells in Susac syndrome. TCRdb passed the immunoSEQ multiplex PCR reads through MiXCR, listing each CDR3 protein once. The table has around 130,000 distinct CDR3 sequences, roughly 92% seen once. Sequencing used CD4+ T cells from PBMCs. The source is a human donor in good health. The conserved cysteine and the conserved F or W are not part of the CDR3 here.

v_gene: TRBV11-1; j_gene: TRBJ2-6; CDR3aa: ASSPDRRVWANVLT
v_gene: TRBV12-3/TRBV12-4; j_gene: TRBJ2-1; CDR3aa: ASSLQRETEQF
v_gene: TRBV11-1; j_gene: TRBJ2-3; CDR3aa: ASSITGPGGGTDTQY
v_gene: TRBV7-9; j_gene: TRBJ1-4; CDR3aa: ASSLVVVSTNEKLF
v_gene: TRBV28; j_gene: TRBJ2-5; CDR3aa: ASRPRGAFQETQY
v_gene: TRBV29-1; j_gene: TRBJ1-1; CDR3aa: SVVGQGNTEAF
v_gene: TRBV6-6; j_gene: TRBJ2-7; CDR3aa: ASSTLANEQY
v_gene: TRBV29-1; j_gene: TRBJ1-4; CDR3aa: SAVGRGTNEKLF
v_gene: TRBV12-3/TRBV12-4; j_gene: TRBJ2-3; CDR3aa: ASGRGFNTQY
v_gene: TRBV30; j_gene: TRBJ2-7; CDR3aa: AWSPNGKSYEQY
v_gene: TRBV20-1; j_gene: TRBJ2-7; CDR3aa: SAAMGGYEQY
v_gene: TRBV29-1; j_gene: TRBJ1-1; CDR3aa: SAVGTGVLNTEAF
v_gene: TRBV5-1; j_gene: TRBJ2-3; CDR3aa: ASNIIAGVGADTQY
v_gene: TRBV4-2; j_gene: TRBJ2-7; CDR3aa: ASSRKSIGGAYEQY
v_gene: TRBV7-9; j_gene: TRBJ2-3; CDR3aa: ASSKAGRTDTQY
v_gene: TRBV11-2; j_gene: TRBJ2-7; CDR3aa: ASSFRGQEGEQY
v_gene: TRBV5-1; j_gene: TRBJ2-4; CDR3aa: ASSLRRGDIQY
v_gene: TRBV30; j_gene: TRBJ1-5; CDR3aa: AWSVQSNQPQH
v_gene: TRBV27; j_gene: TRBJ1-1; CDR3aa: ASSLGRMGTEAF
v_gene: TRBV3-1; j_gene: TRBJ2-7; CDR3aa: ASSHGQGAYEQY
v_gene: TRBV11-3; j_gene: TRBJ2-3; CDR3aa: ASSSRAQGSTDTQY
v_gene: TRBV20-1; j_gene: TRBJ2-3; CDR3aa: SAPFSGASTDTQY
v_gene: TRBV5-1; j_gene: TRBJ1-1; CDR3aa: ASSDRQGLDTEAF
v_gene: TRBV3-1; j_gene: TRBJ2-3; CDR3aa: ASSPPLGTQY
v_gene: TRBV12-3/TRBV12-4; j_gene: TRBJ2-7; CDR3aa: ASKRTGLSEQY
v_gene: TRBV5-1; j_gene: TRBJ2-3; CDR3aa: ASSLGLGTSGRDTQY
v_gene: TRBV11-2; j_gene: TRBJ2-4; CDR3aa: ASSSSRGGQNIQY
v_gene: TRBV14; j_gene: TRBJ2-7; CDR3aa: ATIAGGRSYEQY
v_gene: TRBV3-1; j_gene: TRBJ2-2; CDR3aa: ASSLSPGVGTGELF
v_gene: TRBV11-2; j_gene: TRBJ2-5; CDR3aa: ASSPSSGRETQY
v_gene: TRBV7-9; j_gene: TRBJ2-5; CDR3aa: ASSFLGLQETQY
v_gene: TRBV7-9; j_gene: TRBJ2-7; CDR3aa: ASSHGLAGEEQY
v_gene: TRBV7-8; j_gene: TRBJ2-5; CDR3aa: ASSFGTEETQY
v_gene: TRBV10-2; j_gene: TRBJ2-1; CDR3aa: ASRPSLAGGHHEQF
v_gene: TRBV6-5; j_gene: TRBJ2-7; CDR3aa: ASSYQAGLTSEQY
v_gene: TRBV29-1; j_gene: TRBJ2-1; CDR3aa: SVGGLNEQF
v_gene: TRBV13; j_gene: TRBJ1-3; CDR3aa: ASSSMGGNTIY
v_gene: TRBV19; j_gene: TRBJ2-1; CDR3aa: ASSTWGPTDEQF
v_gene: TRBV3-1; j_gene: TRBJ2-5; CDR3aa: ASSQLGETQY
v_gene: TRBV24-1; j_gene: TRBJ2-2; CDR3aa: ATSEGVPGELF
v_gene: TRBV29-1; j_gene: TRBJ2-1; CDR3aa: SVISGRNEQF
v_gene: TRBV30; j_gene: TRBJ1-1; CDR3aa: AWRLTGRRAF
v_gene: TRBV30; j_gene: TRBJ2-1; CDR3aa: AWERQGAYFNEQF
v_gene: TRBV7-9; j_gene: TRBJ2-2; CDR3aa: ASSLGQETGELF
v_gene: TRBV18; j_gene: TRBJ1-5; CDR3aa: ASSGDINQPQH
v_gene: TRBV12-3/TRBV12-4; j_gene: TRBJ2-1; CDR3aa: ASSLGQFVQF
v_gene: TRBV4-2; j_gene: TRBJ2-2; CDR3aa: ASSQDEDRVHTGELF
v_gene: TRBV20-1; j_gene: TRBJ1-1; CDR3aa: SYLVNTEAF
v_gene: TRBV12-3/TRBV12-4; j_gene: TRBJ2-2; CDR3aa: ASSLGPAGGTTGELF
v_gene: TRBV5-1; j_gene: TRBJ2-2; CDR3aa: ASSLALRSPNTGELF
v_gene: TRBV30; j_gene: TRBJ1-3; CDR3aa: AWSEDLSGNTIY
v_gene: TRBV6-5; j_gene: TRBJ2-1; CDR3aa: ASSFWRSYNEQF
v_gene: TRBV3-1; j_gene: TRBJ2-2; CDR3aa: ASSQPQWEASDTGELF
v_gene: TRBV4-2; j_gene: TRBJ2-7; CDR3aa: ASSQAASGSGEQY
v_gene: TRBV6-5; j_gene: TRBJ2-4; CDR3aa: ASSYSGSDSLNIQY
v_gene: TRBV7-2; j_gene: TRBJ2-7; CDR3aa: ASSLARGVYEQY
v_gene: TRBV5-1; j_gene: TRBJ1-5; CDR3aa: ASSPDSGNQPQH
v_gene: TRBV19; j_gene: TRBJ2-5; CDR3aa: ASSIPPGQGETQY
v_gene: TRBV7-9; j_gene: TRBJ2-3; CDR3aa: ASSLEGASGTDTQY
v_gene: TRBV20-1; j_gene: TRBJ2-5; CDR3aa: SAIALRWVQY